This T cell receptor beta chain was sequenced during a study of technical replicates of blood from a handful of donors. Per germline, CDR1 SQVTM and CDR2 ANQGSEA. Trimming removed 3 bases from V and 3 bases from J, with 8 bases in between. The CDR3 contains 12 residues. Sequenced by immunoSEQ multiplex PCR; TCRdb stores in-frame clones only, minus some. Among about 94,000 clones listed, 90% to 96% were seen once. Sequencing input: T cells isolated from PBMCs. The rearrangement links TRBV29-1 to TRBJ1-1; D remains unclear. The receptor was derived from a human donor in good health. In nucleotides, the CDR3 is TGCAGCGTTGAGGGCAGTGACACTGAAGCTTTCTTT. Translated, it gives CSVEGSDTEAFF.